Each of the 14 T cell receptor beta chains below was sequenced from the same sample in a study of regulatory T cells in long-lasting Graves disease. According to the study, TCR beta libraries were built with iRepertoire HTBI primers and CDR3-region Arm-PCR. Each CDR3 protein gets one entry after TCRdb re-called the multiplex PCR reads with MiXCR. This table holds about 560,000 distinct CDR3 sequences, approximately 16% found once. Specified time point: newly diagnosed GD, antithyroid drugs for less than 3 months. There was RNA extracted from PBMCs, and the TCR library was made from it. The data also belong to a second study, concerning T cells in Graves' hyperthyroidism and ophthalmopathy.

The starting material was peripheral blood mononuclear cells (PBMCs), obtained at new diagnosis, from a patient treated with antithyroid drugs. The receptor source for this set is a man in his late teens or twenties with Graves disease.

This clonotype occurred a few times. V is TRBV14 and J is TRBJ2-7, with a possible D match to TRBD2 (5 bases). Trimming took off 3 bases at V and 6 bases at J, with 12 bases between the two ends. The CDR3 has 13 amino acids. The germline V gene encodes CDR1 SGHDN and CDR2 FVKESK. CDR3 residues: CASSHGSAGEQYF. CDR3 bases: TGTGCCAGCAGCCACGGATCGGCGGGCGAGCAGTACTTC.

V gene TRBV15 combines with J gene TRBJ2-3; possibly TRBD1 or TRBD2 for D (5 bases each). The germline V and J ends were trimmed by 0 bases and 2 bases, with 18 bases remaining between them. The CDR3 is 18 amino acids. Germline CDR1 LNHNV, CDR2 YYDKDF (reference sequence). The CDR3 DNA reads TGTGCCACCAGCAGAGATCCCCCCCGGGACCCTTCCACAGATACGCAGTATTTT. Translating it yields CATSRDPPRDPSTDTQYF.

V and J are TRBV5-6 and TRBJ1-4; possibly TRBD1 for D (5 bases). Germline loops: CDR1 SGHDT, CDR2 YYEEEE. V was trimmed by 4 bases and J by 7 bases, leaving 17 bases between them. The CDR3 extends over 15 amino acids. CDR3 nucleotide sequence: TGTGCCAGCAGCCCCATTCACAGGACGGGTGAAAAACTGTTTTTT. Amino acid sequence: CASSPIHRTGEKLFF.

This clonotype was observed at least ten times. V gene TRBV27 combines with J gene TRBJ2-7, with 12 bases fitting TRBD2. This CDR3 region has 17 residues. J was trimmed by 4 bases and V by 6 bases; bases with no gene match: 13. Germline V gives CDR1 MNHEY, CDR2 SMNVEV (reference sequence). CDR3 loop: CASSETGLAGSGYEQYF. The CDR3 nucleotides read TGTGCCAGCAGCGAAACGGGACTAGCGGGTTCGGGGTACGAGCAGTACTTC.

This clonotype was found many times. The genes are TRBV30 and TRBJ1-1, with D perhaps TRBD1 (5 bases). The length of the CDR3 is 10 residues. Trimming took 5 bases from V and 7 from J, leaving 8 bases between them. CDR1 and CDR2 from the germline V gene are GTSNPN and SVGIG (reference sequence). CDR3 in amino acids: CAWGGGEAFF. CDR3 sequence (DNA): TGTGCCTGGGGGGGAGGTGAAGCTTTCTTT.

V is TRBV3-1 and J is TRBJ1-2, with D maybe TRBD1 (5 bases). This CDR3 comprises 15 residues. Trimming removed 0 bases at V and 3 bases at J, with 11 bases between. Germline-derived CDR1 and CDR2 are LGHDT and YNNKEL (reference sequence). The CDR3 loop reads CASSQESGRYYGYTF. The CDR3 DNA is TGTGCCAGCAGCCAAGAATCAGGGAGATACTATGGCTACACCTTC. The full variable domain, with the rest looked up from reference TRBV3-1 and TRBJ1-2, is DTAVSQTPKYLVTQMGNDKSIKCEQNLGHDTMYWYKQDSKKFLKIMFSYNNKELIINETVPNRFSPKSPDKAHLNLHINSLELGDSAVYFCASSQESGRYYGYTFGSGTRLTVV.

The sample holds a few counts of this clonotype. The gene calls are TRBV6-1 and TRBJ2-1; possible D gene TRBD2, 6 bases. Germline lookup yields CDR1 MNHNS and CDR2 SASEGT. Trimming removed 8 bases at V and 9 bases at J, with 14 bases between. This CDR3 is built from 12 residues. The CDR3 loop is CASASRGGEQFF. CDR3 nucleotides: TGTGCCAGCGCATCGCGGGGAGGTGAGCAGTTCTTC.

This clonotype was recorded at least ten times. The rearrangement links TRBV7-9 to TRBJ1-2, with D possibly TRBD1 on 5 matching bases. Germline CDR1 SEHNR, CDR2 FQNEAQ (reference sequence). Trimming shortened V by 3 bases and J by 0 bases, and 11 bases separated the two germline ends. The CDR3 is 15 amino acids. The CDR3 DNA reads TGTGCCAGCAGCTTCTGGGACCGTGCTAACTATGGCTACACCTTC. Its translation is CASSFWDRANYGYTF.

V and J are TRBV9 and TRBJ2-3; D possibly uses TRBD1 or TRBD2 (6 bases each). V dropped 2 bases and J dropped 5 bases, with 12 bases sitting between them. The length of the CDR3 is 14 residues. Germline lookup yields CDR1 SGDLS and CDR2 YYNGEE. The chain's CDR3 is CASSVGGMGDTQYF. CDR3 bases: TGTGCCAGCAGCGTGGGGGGCATGGGAGATACGCAGTATTTT.

V gene TRBV5-6 combines with J gene TRBJ1-4; no definite D call. Trimming removed 0 bases from V and 5 bases from J, with 8 bases in between. From germline, CDR1 is SGHDT and CDR2 YYEEEE. The CDR3 has 14 amino acids. The CDR3 sequence is CASSLVSANEKLFF. The CDR3 DNA is TGTGCCAGCAGCTTGGTGTCGGCGAATGAAAAACTGTTTTTT.

V usage is TRBV19 and J usage is TRBJ2-1; TRBD2 matches 9 bases. This CDR3 comprises 14 residues. Germline trimming cut 1 base from V and 5 bases from J; bases unmatched to any gene: 0. CDR1 and CDR2 (germline): LNHDA, SQIVND (reference sequence). The CDR3 DNA reads TGTGCCAGTAGTATAGGACTAGCGGACAATGAGCAGTTCTTC. This encodes CASSIGLADNEQFF. Based on the CDR3 plus reference TRBV19 and TRBJ2-1, the full variable domain is DGGITQSPKYLFRKEGQNVTLSCEQNLNHDAMYWYRQDPGQGLRLIYYSQIVNDFQKGDIAEGYSVSREKKESFPLTVTSAQKNPTAFYLCASSIGLADNEQFFGPGTRLTVL.

This clonotype was counted many times. V and J are TRBV11-2 and TRBJ2-5, with 9 positions matching TRBD2. The V gene's germline CDR1 is SGHAT and CDR2 FQNNGV. J was trimmed by 1 base and V by 5 bases; bases with no gene match: 5. The CDR3 contains 15 residues. The CDR3 DNA follows: TGTGCCAGCAGCCCATGGCGGGAGGGCCAAGAGACCCAGTACTTC. This translates into CASSPWREGQETQYF.

In its sample, this clonotype was seen many times. The J gene is TRBJ2-3, the V gene TRBV12-3 or TRBV12-4; D is undetermined. V was cut by 3 bases and J by 4 bases, with 5 bases left in between. There are 12 residues in the CDR3. The CDR3 loop is CASSLPADTQYF. The CDR3 DNA reads as TGTGCCAGCAGTTTGCCCGCAGATACGCAGTATTTT.

This clonotype was seen many times. This CDR3 is CAWDAGQGKYEQFF. CDR3 bases: TGTGCCTGGGATGCGGGACAGGGGAAGTATGAGCAGTTCTTC. J is TRBJ2-1 and V is TRBV30, with 10 bases that match TRBD1. With V trimmed by 5 bases and J by 8 bases, 9 bases remained unmatched. The CDR3 length is 14 residues. CDR1 is GTSNPN, CDR2 SVGIG, per germline (reference sequence).